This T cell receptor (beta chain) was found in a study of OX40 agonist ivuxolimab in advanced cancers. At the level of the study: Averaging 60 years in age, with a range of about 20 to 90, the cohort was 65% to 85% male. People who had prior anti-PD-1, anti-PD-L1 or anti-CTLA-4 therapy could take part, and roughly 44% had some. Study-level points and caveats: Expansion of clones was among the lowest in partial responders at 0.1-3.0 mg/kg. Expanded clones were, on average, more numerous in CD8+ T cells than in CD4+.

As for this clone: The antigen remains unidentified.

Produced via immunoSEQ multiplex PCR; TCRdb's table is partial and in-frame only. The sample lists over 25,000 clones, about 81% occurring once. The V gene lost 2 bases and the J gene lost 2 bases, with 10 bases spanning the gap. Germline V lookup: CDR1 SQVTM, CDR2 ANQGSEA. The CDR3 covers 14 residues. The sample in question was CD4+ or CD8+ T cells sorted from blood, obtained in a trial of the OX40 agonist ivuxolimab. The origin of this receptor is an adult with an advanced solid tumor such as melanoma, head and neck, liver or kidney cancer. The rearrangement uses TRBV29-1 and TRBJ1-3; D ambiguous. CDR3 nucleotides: TGCAGCGTTGAAAAGTCCTTGGCTGGAAACACCATATATTTT. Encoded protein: CSVEKSLAGNTIYF.